The rows below give T cell receptor beta chains drawn from one sample of a study of OX40 agonist ivuxolimab in advanced cancers. The table came from immunoSEQ multiplex PCR; TCRdb's copy has only in-frame clones and leaves some out. The sample holds approximately 58,000 clones, roughly 90% seen once. The source material was CD4+ or CD8+ T cells sorted from blood, sampled in a trial of the OX40 agonist ivuxolimab. The receptors here all came from an adult with an advanced solid tumor such as melanoma, head and neck, liver or kidney cancer. The CDR3 runs from the conserved cysteine through the conserved F or W. The D gene is left open where the match is weak. Expanded clones are given a class, and other clones once, few, many or no size at all.

j_call v_call clone_size d_call cdr3_nt cdr3_aa
TRBJ2-3 TRBV4-3 - TRBD2 TGCGCCAGCAGCCAAACACTAGCGGGAGGTGGAGATACGCAGTATTTT CASSQTLAGGGDTQYF
TRBJ1-2 TRBV29-1 - TRBD1 TGCAGCGTTCTGGACAGGGTTGGATACACCTTC CSVLDRVGYTF
TRBJ2-7 TRBV11-2 - - TGTGCCAGCAGCAAGCTACTCCGACCGCTAATCTACGAGCAGTACTTC CASSKLLRPLIYEQYF
TRBJ2-7 TRBV11-2 - - TGTGCCAGCAGCTTTCGGGTTATACGCGAGCAGTACTTC CASSFRVIREQYF
TRBJ1-1 TRBV25-1 - - TGTGCCAGCAGTGTGGGGAACACTGAAGCTTTCTTT CASSVGNTEAFF
TRBJ2-1 TRBV14 - TRBD2 TGTGCCAGCAGCCAAGAGCGGGTAGCGGGACACCATGAGCAGTTCTTC CASSQERVAGHHEQFF
TRBJ2-7 TRBV2 - - TGTGCCAGCAGTGAAAAGTTAAGTCAGAGTTACTACGAGCAGTACTTC CASSEKLSQSYYEQYF
TRBJ2-1 TRBV18 - - TGTGCCAGCTCACCACCGGCAATGATCTCCTACAATGAGCAGTTCTTC CASSPPAMISYNEQFF
TRBJ2-1 TRBV27 - TRBD2 TGTGCCAGCAGTTTATCGGTGACGGGAGGAAACAATGAGCAGTTCTTC CASSLSVTGGNNEQFF
TRBJ1-1 TRBV6-6 - - TGTGCCAGCAGGACCAGCACTGAAGCTTTCTTT CASRTSTEAFF
TRBJ2-5 TRBV11-2 - - TGTGCCAGCAGCTTAGTTGGCAGGATCGGCTTGGAGACCCAGTACTTC CASSLVGRIGLETQYF
TRBJ1-2 TRBV7-2 - TRBD1 TGTGCCAGCAGCCCACCGGACAGGGGTCGAAACTATGGCTACACCTTC CASSPPDRGRNYGYTF
TRBJ1-1 TRBV4-3 - - TGCGCCAGCAGCCAAAACAGGGTTTTGAACACTGAAGCTTTCTTT CASSQNRVLNTEAFF
TRBJ1-2 TRBV2 - - TGTGCCACCTGGACAGAGGGAGGCTACACCTTC CATWTEGGYTF
TRBJ2-7 TRBV27 - TRBD1 TGTGCCAGCAGTTCCCGGACAGGGGATCACGAGCAGTACTTC CASSSRTGDHEQYF
TRBJ2-2 TRBV10-1 - - TGCGCCAGCAGTATAGGGGCCGGGGAGCTGTTTTTT CASSIGAGELFF
TRBJ2-7 TRBV27 - - TGTGCCAGCAGCCCTGCCGGGACAACCTACGAGCAGTACTTC CASSPAGTTYEQYF
TRBJ2-2 TRBV7-9 - - TGTGCCAGCAGCTTAGGTTATACCGGGGAGCTGTTTTTT CASSLGYTGELFF
TRBJ2-7 TRBV4-1 - TRBD2 TGCGCCAGCAGCCAAGATCAAACTAGCGGAAGCTACGAGCAGTACTTC CASSQDQTSGSYEQYF
TRBJ2-7 TRBV27 - - TGTGCCAGCAGTTTCGGGGTGAGGGCCTACGAGCAGTACTTC CASSFGVRAYEQYF
TRBJ2-3 TRBV27 once TRBD2 TGTGCCAGCAGTTTAGGGACTAGCGGCACAGATACGCAGTATTTT CASSLGTSGTDTQYF
TRBJ2-5 TRBV7-8 few TRBD2 TGTGCCAGCAGTCCGACTAGCCGCCAAGAGACCCAGTACTTC CASSPTSRQETQYF
TRBJ2-1 TRBV19 - TRBD1 TGTGCCAGTACCAGATTACAGGGGGCGGTAGATGAGCAGTTCTTC CASTRLQGAVDEQFF
TRBJ2-2 TRBV4-1 once - TGCGCCAGCAGCCAACCTTACACCGGAAACACCGGGGAGCTGTTTTTT CASSQPYTGNTGELFF
TRBJ1-5 TRBV6-1 - - TGTGCCAGCAGTGAAGGTCCGGCAGAGTACAAGCCCCAGCATTTT CASSEGPAEYKPQHF
TRBJ1-6 TRBV7-8 - - TGTGCCAGCAGCGGACCGGGGCTCGTGGAAGCGGGTTCACCCCTCCACTTT CASSGPGLVEAGSPLHF
TRBJ2-7 TRBV5-4 - - TGTGCCAGCAGCTCTGGTCCCCACGAGCAGTACTTC CASSSGPHEQYF